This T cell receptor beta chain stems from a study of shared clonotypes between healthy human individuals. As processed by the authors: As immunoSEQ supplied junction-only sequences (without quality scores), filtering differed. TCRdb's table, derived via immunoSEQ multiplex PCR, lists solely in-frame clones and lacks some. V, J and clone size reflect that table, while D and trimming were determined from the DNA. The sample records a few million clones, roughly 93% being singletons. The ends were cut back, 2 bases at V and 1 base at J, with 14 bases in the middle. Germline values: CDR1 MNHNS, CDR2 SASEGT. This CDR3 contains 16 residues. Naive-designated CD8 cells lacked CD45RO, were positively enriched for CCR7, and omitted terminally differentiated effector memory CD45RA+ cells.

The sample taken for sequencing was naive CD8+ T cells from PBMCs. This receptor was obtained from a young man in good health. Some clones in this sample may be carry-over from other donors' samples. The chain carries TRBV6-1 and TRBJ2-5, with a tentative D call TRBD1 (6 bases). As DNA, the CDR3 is TGTGCCAGCAGTGAAACCGAGGGGGTGCTCCAAGAGACCCAGTACTTC. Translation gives CASSETEGVLQETQYF.